The 5 T cell receptor beta chains below were found in one sample sequenced in a study of blood T cell repertoires in COVID-19. Sequencing used immunoSEQ multiplex PCR; TCRdb keeps in-frame clones, though not all of them. The sample shows around 300,000 clones, roughly 88% of them seen only once. Specimen: peripheral blood. Every receptor here comes from a young woman with active or convalescent COVID-19.

This clone was observed a few times. Other DNA sequences in this sample translate to the same CDR3. This chain connects TRBV27 to TRBJ2-7; possibly TRBD2 for D (6 bases). The CDR3 sequence is 13 residues long. The V end was cut by 2 bases, the J end by 1 base, with 6 bases between. Germline values: CDR1 MNHEY, CDR2 SMNVEV (reference sequence). CDR3 DNA sequence: TGTGCCAGCAGTTTACGGGAGTCCTACGAGCAGTACTTC. Encoded protein: CASSLRESYEQYF.

V gene TRBV4-3 combines with J gene TRBJ2-7; maybe TRBD2 (6 bases). Trimming left V 1 base short and J 8 bases short, with 24 bases between. CDR1 is LGHNA and CDR2 is YSLEER in the germline V gene. The CDR3 totals 17 residues. The CDR3 coding sequence is TGCGCCAGCAGCCAAGCCGGGACTGGGGATCCCATTGTCAAGCAGTACTTC. Its protein is CASSQAGTGDPIVKQYF.

The chain recombines TRBV10-3 with TRBJ1-2; 8 bases match TRBD1. J gave up 5 bases and V 6 bases, and 5 bases lay outside the gene matches. Germline CDR1 reads ENHRY; CDR2 reads SYGVKD. CDR3 length: 13 amino acids. The CDR3 region has the DNA TGTGCCATCAGGGAGGGACAGGCGTATGGCTACACCTTC. Translation gives CAIREGQAYGYTF.

This clone was counted once. The genes are TRBV3-1 (or the pseudogene TRBV3-2) and TRBJ2-1; no definite D call. Germline lookup yields CDR1 LGHDT and CDR2 YNNKEL (reference sequence). The CDR3 contains 16 residues. Trimming took 1 base from V and 4 from J, leaving 14 bases between them. CDR3 region: CASSQGPGLLYNEQFF. The CDR3 DNA sequence: TGTGCCAGCAGCCAAGGCCCCGGTCTGCTATACAATGAGCAGTTCTTC.

The table lists this clone with a count of one. The CDR3 is CASSQGGFYEQYF. The CDR3 DNA reads TGTGCCAGCAGCCAGGGTGGTTTCTACGAGCAGTACTTC. The chain employs TRBV9 and TRBJ2-7; D perhaps matches TRBD1 (5 bases). Trimming cost V 4 bases and J 3 bases, with 11 bases left between them. The CDR3 loop spans 13 amino acids. Germline lookup yields CDR1 SGDLS and CDR2 YYNGEE.